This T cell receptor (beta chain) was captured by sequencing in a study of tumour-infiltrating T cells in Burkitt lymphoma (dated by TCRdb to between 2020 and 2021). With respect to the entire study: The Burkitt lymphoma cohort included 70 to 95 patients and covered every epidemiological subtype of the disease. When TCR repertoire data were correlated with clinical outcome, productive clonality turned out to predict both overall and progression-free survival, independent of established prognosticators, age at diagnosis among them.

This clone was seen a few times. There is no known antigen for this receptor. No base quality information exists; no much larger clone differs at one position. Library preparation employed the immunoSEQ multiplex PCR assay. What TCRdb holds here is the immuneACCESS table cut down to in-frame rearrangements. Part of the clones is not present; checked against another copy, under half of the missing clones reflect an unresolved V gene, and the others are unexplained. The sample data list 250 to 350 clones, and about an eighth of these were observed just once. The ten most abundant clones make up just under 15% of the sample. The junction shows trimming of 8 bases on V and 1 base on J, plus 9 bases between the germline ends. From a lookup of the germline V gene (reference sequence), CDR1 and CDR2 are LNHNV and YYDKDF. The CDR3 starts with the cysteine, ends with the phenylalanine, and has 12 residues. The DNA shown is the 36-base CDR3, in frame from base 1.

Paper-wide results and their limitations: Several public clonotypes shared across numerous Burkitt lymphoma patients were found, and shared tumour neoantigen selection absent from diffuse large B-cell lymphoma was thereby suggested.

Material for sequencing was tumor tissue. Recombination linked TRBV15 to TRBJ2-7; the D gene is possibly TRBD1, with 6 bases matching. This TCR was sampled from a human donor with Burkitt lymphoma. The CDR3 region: CATSGQSYEQYF. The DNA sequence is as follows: TGTGCCACCTCCGGACAGTCCTACGAGCAGTACTTC.